The following is a T cell receptor beta chain sequence with its context. As yet, its antigen is unknown. This record belongs to a study of regulatory T cells in long-lasting Graves disease. Whole-study results and caveats: Lower TCR diversity was seen in persistent Graves' patients than in newly diagnosed ones.

Described time point: persistent/refractory GD, antithyroid drugs over 5 years with positive TRAb. PBMCs provided the RNA from which the TCR library was made. The CDR3 is made up of 16 amino acids. Germline lookup yields CDR1 SGHVS and CDR2 FQNEAQ. V lost 2 bases to trimming and J lost 0 bases, with 11 bases between them. iRepertoire HTBI primers and Arm-PCR of CDR3 regions built TCR beta libraries. One entry per CDR3 protein, called by TCRdb with MiXCR from the multiplex PCR reads. The sample yields roughly 400,000 distinct CDR3 sequences, roughly a fifth seen once. The sample in question was peripheral blood mononuclear cells (PBMCs), obtained when the disease was refractory, from a patient treated with antithyroid drugs. V usage is TRBV7-8 and J usage is TRBJ2-1, with D possibly TRBD1 on 6 matching bases. The sequence was collected from a female donor with Graves disease. CDR3 amino acids: CASSLSKGGSYNEQFF. The DNA of the CDR3 is TGTGCCAGCAGCTTATCCAAAGGGGGCTCCTACAATGAGCAGTTCTTC.